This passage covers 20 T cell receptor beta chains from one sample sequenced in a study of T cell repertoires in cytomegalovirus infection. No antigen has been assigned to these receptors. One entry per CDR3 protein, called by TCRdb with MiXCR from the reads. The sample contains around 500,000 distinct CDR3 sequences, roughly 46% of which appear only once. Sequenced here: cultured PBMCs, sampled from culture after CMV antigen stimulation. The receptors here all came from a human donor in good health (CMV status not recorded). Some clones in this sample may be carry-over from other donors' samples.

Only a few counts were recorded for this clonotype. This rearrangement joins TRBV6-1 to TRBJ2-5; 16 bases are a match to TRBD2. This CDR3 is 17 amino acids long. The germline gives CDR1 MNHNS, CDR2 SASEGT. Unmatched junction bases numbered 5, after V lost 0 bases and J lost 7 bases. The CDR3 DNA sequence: TGTGCCAGCAGTGAAGCCGGGGGGACTAGCGGGGGGGGGACCCAGTACTTC. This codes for CASSEAGGTSGGGTQYF.

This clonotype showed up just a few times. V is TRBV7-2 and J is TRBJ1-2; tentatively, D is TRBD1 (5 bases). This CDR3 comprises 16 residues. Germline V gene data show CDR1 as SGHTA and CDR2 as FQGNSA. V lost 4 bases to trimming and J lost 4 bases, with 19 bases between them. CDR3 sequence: CASSYSIGTVPYGYTF. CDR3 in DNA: TGTGCCAGCAGCTACTCAATCGGGACGGTCCCCTATGGCTACACCTTC. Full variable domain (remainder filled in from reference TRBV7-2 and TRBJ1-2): GAGVSQSPSNKVTEKGKDVELRCDPISGHTALYWYRQSLGQGLEFLIYFQGNSAPDKSGLPSDRFSAERTGGSVSTLTIQRTQQEDSAVYLCASSYSIGTVPYGYTFGSGTRLTVV.

CDR3 bases: TGTGCCAGCAGCCCCCGAGGACTAGCGGGAGAGGCTGAGCAGTTCTTC. This sequence encodes CASSPRGLAGEAEQFF. The chain employs TRBV7-9 and TRBJ2-1, with 13 nucleotides matching TRBD2. Losses at the gene ends were 5 bases for V and 9 bases for J; bases not matched to a gene: 10. This CDR3 spans 16 amino acids. Germline V gene data show CDR1 as SEHNR and CDR2 as FQNEAQ (reference sequence).

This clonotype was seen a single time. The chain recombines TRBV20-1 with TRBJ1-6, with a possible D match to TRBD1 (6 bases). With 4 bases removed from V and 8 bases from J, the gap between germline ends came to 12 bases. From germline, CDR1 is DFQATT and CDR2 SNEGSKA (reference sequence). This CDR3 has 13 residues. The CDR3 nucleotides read TGCAGTGCTACAGGGGAGGTGGATTCACCCCTCCACTTT. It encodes CSATGEVDSPLHF.

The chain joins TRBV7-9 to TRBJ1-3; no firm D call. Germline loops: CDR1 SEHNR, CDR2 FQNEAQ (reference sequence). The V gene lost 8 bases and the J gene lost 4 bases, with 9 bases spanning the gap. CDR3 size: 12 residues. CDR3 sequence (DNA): TGTGCCAGCGCAACCGGGGGAAACACCATATATTTT. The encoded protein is CASATGGNTIYF.

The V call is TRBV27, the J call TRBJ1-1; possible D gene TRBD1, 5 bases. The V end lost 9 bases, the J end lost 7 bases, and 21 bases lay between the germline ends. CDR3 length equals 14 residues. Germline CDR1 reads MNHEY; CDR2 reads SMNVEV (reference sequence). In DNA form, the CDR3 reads TGTGCCAGTTCGGCGCGGGGCTGGGGGTTTGAAGCTTTCTTT. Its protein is CASSARGWGFEAFF.

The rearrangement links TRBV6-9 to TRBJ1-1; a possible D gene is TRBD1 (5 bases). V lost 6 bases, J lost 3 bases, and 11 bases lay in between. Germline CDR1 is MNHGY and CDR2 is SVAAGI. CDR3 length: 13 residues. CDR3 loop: CASSRDPHTEAFF. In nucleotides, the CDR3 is TGTGCCAGCAGCCGGGACCCTCACACTGAAGCTTTCTTT.

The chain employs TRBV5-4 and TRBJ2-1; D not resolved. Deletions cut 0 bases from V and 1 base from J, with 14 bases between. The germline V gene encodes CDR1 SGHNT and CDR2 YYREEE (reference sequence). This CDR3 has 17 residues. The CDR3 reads CASSLEKSEISYNEQFF. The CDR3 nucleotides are TGTGCCAGCAGCTTGGAAAAGTCTGAAATTTCCTACAATGAGCAGTTCTTC.

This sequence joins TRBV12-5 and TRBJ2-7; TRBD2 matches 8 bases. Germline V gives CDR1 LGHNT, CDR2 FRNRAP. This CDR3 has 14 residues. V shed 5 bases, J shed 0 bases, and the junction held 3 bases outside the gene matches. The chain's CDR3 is CASGHTSGSYEQYF. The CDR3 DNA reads TGTGCTAGTGGTCATACTAGCGGCTCCTACGAGCAGTACTTC.

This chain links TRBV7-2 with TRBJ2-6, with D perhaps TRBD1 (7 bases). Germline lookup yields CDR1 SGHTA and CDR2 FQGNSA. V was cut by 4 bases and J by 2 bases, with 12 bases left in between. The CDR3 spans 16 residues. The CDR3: CASSSQGGTGANVLTF. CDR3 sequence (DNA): TGTGCCAGCAGCTCCCAGGGGGGAACTGGGGCCAACGTCCTGACTTTC.

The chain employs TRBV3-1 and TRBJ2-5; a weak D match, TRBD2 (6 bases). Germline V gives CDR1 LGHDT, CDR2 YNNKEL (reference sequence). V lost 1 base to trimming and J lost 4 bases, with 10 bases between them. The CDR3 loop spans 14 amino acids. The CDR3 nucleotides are TGTGCCAGCAGCCAAGGGGGGGTTTTAGAGACCCAGTACTTC. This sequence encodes CASSQGGVLETQYF.

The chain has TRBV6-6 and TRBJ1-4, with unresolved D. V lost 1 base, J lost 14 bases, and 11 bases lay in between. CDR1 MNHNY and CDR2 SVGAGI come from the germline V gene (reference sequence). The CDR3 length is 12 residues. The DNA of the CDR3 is TGTGCCAGCAGTTACTTCCCCCTAGAGCTGTTTTTT. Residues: CASSYFPLELFF.

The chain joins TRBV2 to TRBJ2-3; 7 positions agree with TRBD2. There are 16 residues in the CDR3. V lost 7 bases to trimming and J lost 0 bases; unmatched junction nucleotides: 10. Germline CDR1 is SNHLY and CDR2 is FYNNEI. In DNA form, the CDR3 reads TGTGCCAGCACCCCCGGGGGGATAGCTAGCACAGATACGCAGTATTTT. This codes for CASTPGGIASTDTQYF. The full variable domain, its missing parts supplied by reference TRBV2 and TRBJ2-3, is EPEVTQTPSHQVTQMGQEVILRCVPISNHLYFYWYRQILGQKVEFLVSFYNNEISEKSEIFDDQFSVERPDGSNFTLKIRSTKLEDSAMYFCASTPGGIASTDTQYFGPGTRLTVL.

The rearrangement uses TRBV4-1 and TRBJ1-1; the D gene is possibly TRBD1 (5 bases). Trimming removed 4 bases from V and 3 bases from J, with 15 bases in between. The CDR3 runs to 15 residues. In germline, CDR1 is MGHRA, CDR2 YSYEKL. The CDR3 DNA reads TGCGCCAGCAGCCTCGAGGGGTTTGGGGACACTGAAGCTTTCTTT. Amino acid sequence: CASSLEGFGDTEAFF.

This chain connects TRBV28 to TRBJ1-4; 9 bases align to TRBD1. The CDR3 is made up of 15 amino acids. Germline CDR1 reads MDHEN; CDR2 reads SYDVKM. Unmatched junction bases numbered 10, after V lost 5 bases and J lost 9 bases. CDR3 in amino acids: CASSHNRGQGKKLFF. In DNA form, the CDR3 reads TGTGCCAGCAGTCATAACAGGGGGCAAGGGAAAAAACTGTTTTTT.

CDR3 region: CASSISAGFTDTQYF. The CDR3 coding sequence is TGTGCCAGTAGTATATCAGCGGGGTTCACAGATACGCAGTATTTT. The chain is built from TRBV19 and TRBJ2-3; TRBD2 aligns across 7 bases. The CDR3 is made up of 15 amino acids. Germline V CDR1 and CDR2: LNHDA, SQIVND (reference sequence). The ends lost 2 bases at V and 2 bases at J; junction bases unmatched: 4.

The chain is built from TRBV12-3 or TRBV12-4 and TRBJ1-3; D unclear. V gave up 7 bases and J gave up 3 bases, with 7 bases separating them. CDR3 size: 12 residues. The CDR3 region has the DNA TGTGCCAGCACCATTGGTGGAAACACCATATATTTT. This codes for CASTIGGNTIYF.

CDR3: CASRSGIGYGYTF. CDR3 in DNA: TGTGCCAGCAGGTCAGGGATTGGCTATGGCTACACCTTC. The V call is TRBV11-2, the J call TRBJ1-2, with D tentatively TRBD1 (5 bases). There are 13 residues in the CDR3. CDR1 SGHAT and CDR2 FQNNGV come from the germline V gene. V was pared by 6 bases and J by 4 bases, with 12 bases between.

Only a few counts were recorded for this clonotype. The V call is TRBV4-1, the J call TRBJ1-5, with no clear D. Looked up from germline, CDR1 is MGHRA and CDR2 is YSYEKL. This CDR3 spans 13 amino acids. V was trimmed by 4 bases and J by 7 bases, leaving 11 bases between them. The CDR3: CASSLSLEQPQHF. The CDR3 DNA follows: TGCGCCAGCAGCCTCTCACTAGAACAGCCCCAGCATTTT.

The CDR3 DNA is TGTGCCAGCAGCTTGAGACTAGCGGGGGGCCCCGCAGATACGCAGTATTTT. This codes for CASSLRLAGGPADTQYF. The genes are TRBV5-4 and TRBJ2-3; 13 bases fit TRBD2. The CDR3 spans 17 residues. Germline CDR1 SGHNT, CDR2 YYREEE (reference sequence). The V and J ends lost 1 base and 4 bases, in that order; junction bases with no gene match: 6.